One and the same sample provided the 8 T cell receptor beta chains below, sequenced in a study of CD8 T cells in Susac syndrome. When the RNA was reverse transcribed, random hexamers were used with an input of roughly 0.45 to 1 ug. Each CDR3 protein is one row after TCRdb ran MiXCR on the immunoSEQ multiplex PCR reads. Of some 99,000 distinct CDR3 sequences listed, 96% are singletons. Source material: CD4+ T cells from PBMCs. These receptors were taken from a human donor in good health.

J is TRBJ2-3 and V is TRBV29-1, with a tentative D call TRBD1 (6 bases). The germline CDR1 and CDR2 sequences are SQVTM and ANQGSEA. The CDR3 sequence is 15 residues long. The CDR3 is CGIGQGILGTDTQYF. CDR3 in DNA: TGCGGTATTGGGCAGGGGATTTTAGGCACAGATACGCAGTATTTT.

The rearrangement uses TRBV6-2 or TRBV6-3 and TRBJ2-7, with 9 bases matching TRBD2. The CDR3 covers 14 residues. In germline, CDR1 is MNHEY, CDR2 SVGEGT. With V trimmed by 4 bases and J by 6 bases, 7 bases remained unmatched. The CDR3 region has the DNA TGTGCCAGCAGTTCGCTAGCGGGAATTTCCGAGCAGTACTTC. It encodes CASSSLAGISEQYF.

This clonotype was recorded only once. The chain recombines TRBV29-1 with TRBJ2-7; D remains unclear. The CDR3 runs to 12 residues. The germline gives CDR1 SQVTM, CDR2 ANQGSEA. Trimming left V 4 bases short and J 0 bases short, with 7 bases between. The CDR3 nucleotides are TGCAGCGTTGCCGTCGGCTCCTACGAGCAGTACTTC. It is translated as CSVAVGSYEQYF.

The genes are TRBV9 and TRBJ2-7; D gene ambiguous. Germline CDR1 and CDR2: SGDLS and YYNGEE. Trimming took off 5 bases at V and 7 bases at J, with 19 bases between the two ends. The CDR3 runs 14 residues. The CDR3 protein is CASSPGRREGEQYF. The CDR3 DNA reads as TGTGCCAGCAGTCCTGGCAGGAGAGAAGGGGAGCAGTACTTC.

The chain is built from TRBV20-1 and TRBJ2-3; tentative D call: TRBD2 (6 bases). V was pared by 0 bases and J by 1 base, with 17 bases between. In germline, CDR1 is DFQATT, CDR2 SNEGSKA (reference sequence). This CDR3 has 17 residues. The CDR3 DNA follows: TGCAGTGCTAGAGATCGGCGGGGCTCCCCACGCACAGATACGCAGTATTTT. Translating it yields CSARDRRGSPRTDTQYF.

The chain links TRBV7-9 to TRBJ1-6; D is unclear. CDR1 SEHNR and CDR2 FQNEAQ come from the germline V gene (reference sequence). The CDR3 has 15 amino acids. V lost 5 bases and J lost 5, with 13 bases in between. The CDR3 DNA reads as TGTGCCAGCAGCCGCCGGACGTCGGATAATTCACCCCTCCACTTT. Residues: CASSRRTSDNSPLHF.

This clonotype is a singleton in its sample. This CDR3 is CASSWEPTGFEQYF. CDR3 bases: TGTGCCAGCAGCTGGGAACCGACAGGGTTCGAGCAGTACTTC. The chain uses TRBV5-5 and TRBJ2-7; 7 positions agree with TRBD1. This CDR3 is built from 14 residues. The V gene's germline CDR1 is SGHKS and CDR2 YYEKEE (reference sequence). V lost 3 bases and J lost 6; bases outside the gene matches: 9.

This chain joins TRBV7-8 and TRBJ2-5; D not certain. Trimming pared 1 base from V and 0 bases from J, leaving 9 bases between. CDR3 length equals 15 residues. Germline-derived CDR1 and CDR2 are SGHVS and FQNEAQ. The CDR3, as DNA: TGTGCCAGCAGCTTAGAGTCAGGCCACCAAGAGACCCAGTACTTC. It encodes CASSLESGHQETQYF.